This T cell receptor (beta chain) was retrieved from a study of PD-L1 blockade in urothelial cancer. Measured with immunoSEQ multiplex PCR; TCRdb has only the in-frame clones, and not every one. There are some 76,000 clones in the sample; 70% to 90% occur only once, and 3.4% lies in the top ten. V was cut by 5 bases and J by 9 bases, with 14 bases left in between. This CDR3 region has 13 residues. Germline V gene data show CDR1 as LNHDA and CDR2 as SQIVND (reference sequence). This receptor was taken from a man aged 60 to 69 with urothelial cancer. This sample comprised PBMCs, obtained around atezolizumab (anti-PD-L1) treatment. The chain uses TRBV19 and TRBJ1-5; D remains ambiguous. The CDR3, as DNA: TGTGCCAGTAGTTTGCGGAGTAGGCCGCCCCAGCATTTT. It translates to CASSLRSRPPQHF.